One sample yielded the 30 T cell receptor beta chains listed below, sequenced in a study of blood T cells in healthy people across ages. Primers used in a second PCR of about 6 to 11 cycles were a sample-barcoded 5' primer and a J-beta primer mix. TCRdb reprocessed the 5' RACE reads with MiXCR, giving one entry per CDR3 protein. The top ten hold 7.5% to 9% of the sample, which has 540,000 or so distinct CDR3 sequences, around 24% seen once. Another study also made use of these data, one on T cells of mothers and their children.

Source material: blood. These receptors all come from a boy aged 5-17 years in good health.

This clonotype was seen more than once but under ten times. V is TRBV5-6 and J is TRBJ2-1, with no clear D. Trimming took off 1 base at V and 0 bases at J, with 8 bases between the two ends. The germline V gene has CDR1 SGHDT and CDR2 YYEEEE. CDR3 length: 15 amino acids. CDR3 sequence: CASSLLQRSYNEQFF. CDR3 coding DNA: TGTGCCAGCAGCTTGCTCCAGCGCTCCTACAATGAGCAGTTCTTC.

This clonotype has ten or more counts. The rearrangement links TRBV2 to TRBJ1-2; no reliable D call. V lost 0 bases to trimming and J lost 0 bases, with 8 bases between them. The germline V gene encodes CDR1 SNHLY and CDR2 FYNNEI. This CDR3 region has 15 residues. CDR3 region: CASSEARVANYGYTF. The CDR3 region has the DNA TGTGCCAGCAGTGAAGCCAGAGTAGCTAACTATGGCTACACCTTC.

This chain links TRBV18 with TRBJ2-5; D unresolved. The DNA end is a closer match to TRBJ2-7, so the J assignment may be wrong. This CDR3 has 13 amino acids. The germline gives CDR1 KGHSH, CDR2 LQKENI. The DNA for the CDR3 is TGTGCCAGCTCACCGCGAAGGGCCTACGAGCAGTACTTC. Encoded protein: CASSPRRAYEQYF.

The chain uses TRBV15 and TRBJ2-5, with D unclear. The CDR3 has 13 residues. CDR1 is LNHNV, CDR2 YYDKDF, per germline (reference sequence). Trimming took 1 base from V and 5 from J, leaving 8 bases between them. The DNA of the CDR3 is TGTGCCACCAGCAGAGCTAGGTGGGAGACCCAGTACTTC. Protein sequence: CATSRARWETQYF.

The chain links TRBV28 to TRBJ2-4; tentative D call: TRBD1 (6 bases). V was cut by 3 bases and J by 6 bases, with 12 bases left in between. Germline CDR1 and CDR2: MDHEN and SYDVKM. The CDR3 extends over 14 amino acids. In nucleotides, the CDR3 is TGTGCCAGCAGTTTTGGTACAGGGACAAACATTCAGTACTTC. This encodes CASSFGTGTNIQYF.

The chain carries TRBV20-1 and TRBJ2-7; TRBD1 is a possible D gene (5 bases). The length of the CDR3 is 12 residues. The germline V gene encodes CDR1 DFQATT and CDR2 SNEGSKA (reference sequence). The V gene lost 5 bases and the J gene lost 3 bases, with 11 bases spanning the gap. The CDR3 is CSAPQGNYEQYF. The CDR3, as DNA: TGCAGTGCTCCCCAGGGAAACTACGAGCAGTACTTC.

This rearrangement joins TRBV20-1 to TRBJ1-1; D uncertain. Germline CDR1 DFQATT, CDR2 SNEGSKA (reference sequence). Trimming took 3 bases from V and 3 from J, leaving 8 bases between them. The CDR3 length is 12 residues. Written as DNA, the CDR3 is TGCAGTGCTAGGGTCCGGGACACTGAAGCTTTCTTT. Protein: CSARVRDTEAFF.

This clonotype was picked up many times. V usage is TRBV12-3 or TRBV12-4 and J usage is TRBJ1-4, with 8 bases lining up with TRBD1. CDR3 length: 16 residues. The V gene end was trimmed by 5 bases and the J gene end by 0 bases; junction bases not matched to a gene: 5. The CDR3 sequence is CASSRQGAPTNEKLFF. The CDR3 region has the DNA TGTGCCAGCAGTCGTCAGGGGGCTCCAACTAATGAAAAACTGTTTTTT.

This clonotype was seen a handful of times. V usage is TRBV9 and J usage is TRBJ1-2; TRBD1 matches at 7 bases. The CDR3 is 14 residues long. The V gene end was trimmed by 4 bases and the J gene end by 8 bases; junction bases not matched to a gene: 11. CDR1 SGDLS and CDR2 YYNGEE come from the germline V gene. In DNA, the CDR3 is TGTGCCAGCAGCCCGTCCGGACAGGCTCGGGGCTACACCTTC. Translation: CASSPSGQARGYTF.

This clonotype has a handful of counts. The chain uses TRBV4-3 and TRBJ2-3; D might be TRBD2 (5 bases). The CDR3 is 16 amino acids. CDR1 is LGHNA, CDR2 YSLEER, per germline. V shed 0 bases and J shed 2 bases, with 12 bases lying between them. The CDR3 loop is CASSQDPPRDTDTQYF. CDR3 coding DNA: TGCGCCAGCAGCCAAGATCCCCCGAGGGACACAGATACGCAGTATTTT.

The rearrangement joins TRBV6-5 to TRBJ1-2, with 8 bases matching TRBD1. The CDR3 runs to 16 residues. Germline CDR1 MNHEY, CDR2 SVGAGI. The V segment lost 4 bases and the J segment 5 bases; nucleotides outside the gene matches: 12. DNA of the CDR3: TGTGCCAGCAGTTCAGATGGACAGGGAAGTTATTATGGCTACACCTTC. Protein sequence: CASSSDGQGSYYGYTF.

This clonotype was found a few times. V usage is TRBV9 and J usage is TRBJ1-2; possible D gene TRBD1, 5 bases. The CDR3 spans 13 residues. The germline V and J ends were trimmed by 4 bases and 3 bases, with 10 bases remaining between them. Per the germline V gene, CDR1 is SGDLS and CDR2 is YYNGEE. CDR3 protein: CASSTGLYYGYTF. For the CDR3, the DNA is TGTGCCAGCAGCACGGGGCTCTACTATGGCTACACCTTC.

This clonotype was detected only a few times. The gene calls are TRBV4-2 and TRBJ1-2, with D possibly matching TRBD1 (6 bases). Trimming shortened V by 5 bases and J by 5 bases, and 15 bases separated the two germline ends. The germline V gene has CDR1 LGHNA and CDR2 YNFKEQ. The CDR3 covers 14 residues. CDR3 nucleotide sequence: TGTGCCAGCAGCGCAGGGGCTGGTGATTATGGCTACACCTTC. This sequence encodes CASSAGAGDYGYTF.

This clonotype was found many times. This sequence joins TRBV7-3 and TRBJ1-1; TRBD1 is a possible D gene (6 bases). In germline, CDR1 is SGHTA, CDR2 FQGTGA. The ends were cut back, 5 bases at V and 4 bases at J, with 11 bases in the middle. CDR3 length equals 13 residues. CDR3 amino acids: CASSPQGTTEAFF. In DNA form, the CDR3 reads TGTGCCAGCAGCCCACAGGGAACCACTGAAGCTTTCTTT.

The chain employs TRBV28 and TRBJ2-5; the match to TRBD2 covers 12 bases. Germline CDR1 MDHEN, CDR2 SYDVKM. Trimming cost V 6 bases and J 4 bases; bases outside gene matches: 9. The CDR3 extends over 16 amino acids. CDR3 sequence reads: CASSQMVLAGGETQYF. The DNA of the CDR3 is TGTGCCAGCAGCCAGATGGTACTAGCGGGGGGAGAGACCCAGTACTTC. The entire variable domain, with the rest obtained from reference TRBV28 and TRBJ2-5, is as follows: DVKVTQSSRYLVKRTGEKVFLECVQDMDHENMFWYRQDPGLGLRLIYFSYDVKMKEKGDIPEGYSVSREKKERFSLILESASTNQTSMYLCASSQMVLAGGETQYFGPGTRLLVL.

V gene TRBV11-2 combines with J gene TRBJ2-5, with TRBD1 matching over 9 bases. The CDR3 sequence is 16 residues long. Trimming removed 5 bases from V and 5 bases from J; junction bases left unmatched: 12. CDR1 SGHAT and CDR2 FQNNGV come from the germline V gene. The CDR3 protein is CASSAAITGGLETQYF. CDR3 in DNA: TGTGCCAGCAGCGCCGCTATAACAGGGGGCCTGGAGACCCAGTACTTC.

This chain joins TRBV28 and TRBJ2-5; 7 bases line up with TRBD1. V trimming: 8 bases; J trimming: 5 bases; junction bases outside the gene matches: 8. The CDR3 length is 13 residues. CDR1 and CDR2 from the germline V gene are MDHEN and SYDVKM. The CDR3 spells CASRKQGSETQYF. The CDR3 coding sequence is TGTGCCAGCCGAAAACAGGGGAGCGAGACCCAGTACTTC.

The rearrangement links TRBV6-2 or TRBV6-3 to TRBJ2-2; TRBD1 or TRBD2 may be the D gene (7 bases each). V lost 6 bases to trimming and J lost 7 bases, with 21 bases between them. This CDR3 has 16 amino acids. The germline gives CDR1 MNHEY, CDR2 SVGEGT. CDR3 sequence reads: CASRPIDRAGVGELFF. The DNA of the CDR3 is TGTGCCAGCAGACCAATCGACAGGGCGGGGGTCGGGGAGCTGTTTTTT.

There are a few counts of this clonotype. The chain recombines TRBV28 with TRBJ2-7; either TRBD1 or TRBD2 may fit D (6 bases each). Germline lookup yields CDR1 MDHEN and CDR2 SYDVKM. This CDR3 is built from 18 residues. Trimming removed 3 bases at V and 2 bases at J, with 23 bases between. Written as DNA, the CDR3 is TGTGCCAGCAGTTTCGCCATCTGGAGGGGGTGGGCAACCTACGAGCAGTACTTC. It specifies CASSFAIWRGWATYEQYF.

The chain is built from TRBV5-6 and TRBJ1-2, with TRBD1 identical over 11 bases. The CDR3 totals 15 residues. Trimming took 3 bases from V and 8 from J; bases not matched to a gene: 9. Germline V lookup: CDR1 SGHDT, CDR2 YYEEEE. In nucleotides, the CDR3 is TGTGCCAGCAGCTCCAGGACAGGGGGCGCGCAGGGCTACACCTTC. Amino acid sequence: CASSSRTGGAQGYTF.

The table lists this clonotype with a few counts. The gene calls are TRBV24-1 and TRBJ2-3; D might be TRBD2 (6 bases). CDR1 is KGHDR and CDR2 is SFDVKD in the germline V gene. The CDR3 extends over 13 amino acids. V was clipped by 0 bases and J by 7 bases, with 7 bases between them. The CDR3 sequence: CATSDLAGNTQYF. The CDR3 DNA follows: TGTGCCACCAGTGATTTGGCGGGAAATACGCAGTATTTT.

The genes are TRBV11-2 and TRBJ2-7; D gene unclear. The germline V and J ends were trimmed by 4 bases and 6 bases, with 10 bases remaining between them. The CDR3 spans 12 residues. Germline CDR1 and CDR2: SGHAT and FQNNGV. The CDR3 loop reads CASSYGPSEQYF. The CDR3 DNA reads TGTGCCAGCAGCTACGGCCCGAGCGAGCAGTACTTC.

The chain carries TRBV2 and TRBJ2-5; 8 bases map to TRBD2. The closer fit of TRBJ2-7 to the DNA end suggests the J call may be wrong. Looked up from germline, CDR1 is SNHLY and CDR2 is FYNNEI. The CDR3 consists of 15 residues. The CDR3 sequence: CASSEEGRGGYEQYF. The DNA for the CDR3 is TGTGCCAGCAGTGAAGAAGGTCGGGGGGGCTACGAGCAGTACTTC.

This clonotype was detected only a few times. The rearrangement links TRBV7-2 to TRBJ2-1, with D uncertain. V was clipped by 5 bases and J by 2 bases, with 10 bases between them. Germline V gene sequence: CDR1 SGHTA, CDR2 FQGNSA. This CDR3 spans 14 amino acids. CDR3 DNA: TGTGCCAGCAGCCCCCTTATGGCCTACAATGAGCAGTTCTTC. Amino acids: CASSPLMAYNEQFF.

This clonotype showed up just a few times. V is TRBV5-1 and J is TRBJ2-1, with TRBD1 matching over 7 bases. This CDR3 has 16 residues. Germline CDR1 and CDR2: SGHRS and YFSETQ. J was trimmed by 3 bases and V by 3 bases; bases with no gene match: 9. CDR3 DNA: TGCGCCAGCAGCTCGATTTATCGACAGGGCTACAATGAGCAGTTCTTC. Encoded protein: CASSSIYRQGYNEQFF.

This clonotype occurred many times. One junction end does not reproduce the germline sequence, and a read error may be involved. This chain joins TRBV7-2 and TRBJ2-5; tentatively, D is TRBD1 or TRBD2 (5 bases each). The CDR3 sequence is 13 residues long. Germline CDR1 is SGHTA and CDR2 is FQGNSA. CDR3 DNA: TGTGCCAGCAGCTTAGATCTTCTGGGGACCAAGTACTTC. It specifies CASSLDLLGTKYF.

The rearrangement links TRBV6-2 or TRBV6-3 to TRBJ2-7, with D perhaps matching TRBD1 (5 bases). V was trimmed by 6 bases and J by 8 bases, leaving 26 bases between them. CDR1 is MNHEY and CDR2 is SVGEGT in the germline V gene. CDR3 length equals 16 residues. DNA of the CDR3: TGTGCCAGCAGCCCTAGTCCATCACAGGCCGCTCACAAGCAGTACTTC. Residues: CASSPSPSQAAHKQYF.

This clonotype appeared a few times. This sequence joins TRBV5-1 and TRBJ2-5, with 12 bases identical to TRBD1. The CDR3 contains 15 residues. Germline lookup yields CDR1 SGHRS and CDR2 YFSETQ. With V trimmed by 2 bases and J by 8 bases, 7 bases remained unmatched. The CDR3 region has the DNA TGCGCCAGCAGCTTTTTGGGACAGGGGGCTGAAACCCAGTACTTC. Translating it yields CASSFLGQGAETQYF. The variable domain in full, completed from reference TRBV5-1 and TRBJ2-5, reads KAGVTQTPRYLIKTRGQQVTLSCSPISGHRSVSWYQQTPGQGLQFLFEYFSETQRNKGNFPGRFSGRQFSNSRSEMNVSTLELGDSALYLCASSFLGQGAETQYFGPGTRLLVL.

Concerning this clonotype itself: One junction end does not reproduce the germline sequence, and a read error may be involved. CDR3 nucleotides: TGCAGTGCAAGAGACAGGGCCTTCGAGGAGCAGTACTTC. Its translation is CSARDRAFEEQYF. The chain is built from TRBV20-1 and TRBJ2-7, with 7 bases matching TRBD1. The CDR3 is made up of 13 amino acids. Germline V lookup: CDR1 DFQATT, CDR2 SNEGSKA (reference sequence).

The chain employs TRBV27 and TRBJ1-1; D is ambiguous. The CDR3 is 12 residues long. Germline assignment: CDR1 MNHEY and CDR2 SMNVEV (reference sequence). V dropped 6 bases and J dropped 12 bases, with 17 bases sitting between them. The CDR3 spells CASRDDLSGTFF. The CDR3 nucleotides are TGTGCCAGCAGGGACGATCTCTCGGGGACTTTCTTT.